The clone carrying this TCR beta chain was picked up one time. The entry originates in a study of blood T cell repertoires in COVID-19. On the study more broadly: COVID-19 samples collected from the United States, Italy and Spain covered acute and convalescent phases.

In the original analysis: It was from reference gene primer amplification that nucleated cell counts were estimated. Measured with immunoSEQ multiplex PCR; TCRdb has only the in-frame clones, and not every one. The V and J calls and clone size come from that table; D and trimming were worked out from the DNA. The sample has about 180,000 clones, around 88% seen once. Trimming took off 6 bases at V and 6 bases at J, with 20 bases between the two ends. There are 15 residues in the CDR3. Looked up from germline, CDR1 is KGHSH and CDR2 is LQKENI. Material for sequencing was peripheral blood. The chain has TRBV18 and TRBJ1-2, with a weak D call TRBD1 (6 bases). The sequence came from a woman in her thirties with acute or convalescent COVID-19. This CDR3 is CASSAGRGRRDGYTF. The CDR3 nucleotides read TGTGCCAGCTCTGCTGGGCGGGGGCGCAGGGATGGCTACACCTTC.